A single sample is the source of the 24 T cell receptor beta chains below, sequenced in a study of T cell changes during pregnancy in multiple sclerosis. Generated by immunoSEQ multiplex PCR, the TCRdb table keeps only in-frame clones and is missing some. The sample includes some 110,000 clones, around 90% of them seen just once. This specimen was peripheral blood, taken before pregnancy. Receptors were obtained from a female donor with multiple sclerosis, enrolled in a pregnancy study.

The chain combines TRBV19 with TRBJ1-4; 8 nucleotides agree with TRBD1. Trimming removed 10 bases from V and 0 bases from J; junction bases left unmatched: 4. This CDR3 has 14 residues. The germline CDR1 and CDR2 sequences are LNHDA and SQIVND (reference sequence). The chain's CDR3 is CATTGAATNEKLFF. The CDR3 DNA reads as TGTGCCACGACAGGGGCAGCAACTAATGAAAAACTGTTTTTT.

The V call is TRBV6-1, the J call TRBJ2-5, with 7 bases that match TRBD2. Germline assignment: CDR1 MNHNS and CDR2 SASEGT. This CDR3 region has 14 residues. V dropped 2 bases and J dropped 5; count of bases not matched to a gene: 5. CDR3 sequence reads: CASSESGGEETQYF. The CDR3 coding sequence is TGTGCCAGCAGTGAATCGGGAGGAGAGGAGACCCAGTACTTC.

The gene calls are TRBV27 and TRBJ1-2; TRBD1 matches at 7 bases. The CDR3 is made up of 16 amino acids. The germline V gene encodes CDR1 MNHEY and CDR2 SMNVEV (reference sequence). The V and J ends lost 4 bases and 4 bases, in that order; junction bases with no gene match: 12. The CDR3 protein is CASSSESLGQFYGYTF. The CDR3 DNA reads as TGTGCCAGCAGTTCCGAATCGCTGGGACAGTTCTATGGCTACACCTTC.

The CDR3 loop reads CASSQALAGSTDTQYF. Written as DNA, the CDR3 is TGCGCCAGCAGCCAAGCTCTAGCGGGGAGCACAGATACGCAGTATTTT. The chain carries TRBV4-1 and TRBJ2-3, with TRBD2 matching 9 bases. J lost 0 bases, V lost 1 base, and 2 bases had no gene match. Looked up from germline, CDR1 is MGHRA and CDR2 is YSYEKL. This CDR3 is built from 16 residues.

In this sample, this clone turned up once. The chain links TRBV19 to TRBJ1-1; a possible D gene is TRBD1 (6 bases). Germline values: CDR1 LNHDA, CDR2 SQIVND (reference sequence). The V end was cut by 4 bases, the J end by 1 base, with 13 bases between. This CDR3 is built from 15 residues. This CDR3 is CASSRDTTGNTEAFF. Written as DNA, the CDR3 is TGTGCCAGTAGTAGGGACACCACGGGGAACACTGAAGCTTTCTTT.

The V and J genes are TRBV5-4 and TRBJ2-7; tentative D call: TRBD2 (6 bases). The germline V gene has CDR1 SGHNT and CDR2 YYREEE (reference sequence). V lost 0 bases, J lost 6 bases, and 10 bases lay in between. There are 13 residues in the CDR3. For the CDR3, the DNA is TGTGCCAGCAGCTTGGAGGGAGCGGGCGAGCAGTACTTC. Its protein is CASSLEGAGEQYF.

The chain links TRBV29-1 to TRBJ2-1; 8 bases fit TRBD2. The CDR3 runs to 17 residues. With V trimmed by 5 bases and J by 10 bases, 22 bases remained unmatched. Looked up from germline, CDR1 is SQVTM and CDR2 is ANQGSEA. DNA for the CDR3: TGCAGCGTTCCCACTCTGGTTACTAGCGGACAAGCGATGGAGCAGTTCTTC. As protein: CSVPTLVTSGQAMEQFF.

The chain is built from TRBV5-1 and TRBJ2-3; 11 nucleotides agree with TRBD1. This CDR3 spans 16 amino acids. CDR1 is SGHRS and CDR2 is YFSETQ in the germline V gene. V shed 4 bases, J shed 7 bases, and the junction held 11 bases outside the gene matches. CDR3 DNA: TGCGCCAGCAGCGGAATTGGACAGGGGGCTCGGTATACGCAGTATTTT. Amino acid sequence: CASSGIGQGARYTQYF.

DNA of the CDR3: TGTGCCAGCAGCGTAGTGGACAGGGCTCCCACCGGGGAGCTGTTTTTT. Translating gives CASSVVDRAPTGELFF. The rearrangement uses TRBV9 and TRBJ2-2, with 8 bases fitting TRBD1. The V gene end was trimmed by 0 bases and the J gene end by 4 bases; junction bases not matched to a gene: 5. There are 16 residues in the CDR3. Germline V lookup: CDR1 SGDLS, CDR2 YYNGEE.

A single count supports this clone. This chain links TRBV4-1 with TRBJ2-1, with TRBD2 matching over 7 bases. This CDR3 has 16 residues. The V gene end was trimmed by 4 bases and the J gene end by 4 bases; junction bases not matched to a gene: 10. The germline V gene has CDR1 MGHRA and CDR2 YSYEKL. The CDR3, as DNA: TGCGCCAGCAGCCTCGGTCCTAGCGGACTATACAATGAGCAGTTCTTC. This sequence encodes CASSLGPSGLYNEQFF.

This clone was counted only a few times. The chain's CDR3 is CASSLGGGYGYTF. For the CDR3, the DNA is TGTGCCAGCTCGTTAGGGGGCGGCTATGGCTACACCTTC. V usage is TRBV6-4 and J usage is TRBJ1-2; 7 positions match TRBD1. The CDR3 length is 13 residues. With 8 bases clipped from V and 4 bases from J, the junction kept 7 bases outside the gene matches. The germline V gene encodes CDR1 MRHNA and CDR2 SNTAGT.

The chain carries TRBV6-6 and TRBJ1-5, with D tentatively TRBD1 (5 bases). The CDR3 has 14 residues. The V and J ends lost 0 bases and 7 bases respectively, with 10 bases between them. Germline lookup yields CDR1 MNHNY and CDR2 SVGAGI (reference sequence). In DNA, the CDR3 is TGTGCCAGCAGTTACTCAGGGGCTGGGCAGCCCCAGCATTTT. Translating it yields CASSYSGAGQPQHF.

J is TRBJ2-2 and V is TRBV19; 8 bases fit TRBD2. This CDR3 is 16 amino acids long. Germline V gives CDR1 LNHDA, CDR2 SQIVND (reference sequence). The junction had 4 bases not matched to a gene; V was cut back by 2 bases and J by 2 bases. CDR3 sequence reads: CASSITAGGNTGELFF. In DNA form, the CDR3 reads TGTGCCAGTAGTATAACGGCGGGGGGAAACACCGGGGAGCTGTTTTTT.

CDR3 sequence reads: CASSQFGTSGRGSFF. The CDR3 nucleotides read TGTGCCAGCAGCCAATTCGGGACTAGCGGGAGAGGTTCGTTCTTC. The chain combines TRBV4-2 with TRBJ2-1; 14 nucleotides line up with TRBD2. Germline V gives CDR1 LGHNA, CDR2 YNFKEQ. The CDR3 loop spans 15 amino acids. Trimming at V came to 2 bases and at J to 15 bases, leaving 9 bases not matched to a gene.

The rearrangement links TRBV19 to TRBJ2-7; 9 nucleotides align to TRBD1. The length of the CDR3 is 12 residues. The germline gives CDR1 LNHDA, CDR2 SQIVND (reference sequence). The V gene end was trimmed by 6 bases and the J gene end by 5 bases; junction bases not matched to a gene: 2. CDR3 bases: TGTGCCAGTAGACAGGGGGCTGACGAGCAGTACTTC. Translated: CASRQGADEQYF. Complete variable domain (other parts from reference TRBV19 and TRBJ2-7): DGGITQSPKYLFRKEGQNVTLSCEQNLNHDAMYWYRQDPGQGLRLIYYSQIVNDFQKGDIAEGYSVSREKKESFPLTVTSAQKNPTAFYLCASRQGADEQYFGPGTRLTVT.

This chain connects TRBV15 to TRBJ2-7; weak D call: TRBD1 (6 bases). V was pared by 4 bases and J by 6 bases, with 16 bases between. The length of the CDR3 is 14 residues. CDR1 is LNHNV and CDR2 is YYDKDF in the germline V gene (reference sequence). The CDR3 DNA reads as TGTGCCACCAGCAAACCGGGACACCTGGGCGAGCAGTACTTC. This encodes CATSKPGHLGEQYF.

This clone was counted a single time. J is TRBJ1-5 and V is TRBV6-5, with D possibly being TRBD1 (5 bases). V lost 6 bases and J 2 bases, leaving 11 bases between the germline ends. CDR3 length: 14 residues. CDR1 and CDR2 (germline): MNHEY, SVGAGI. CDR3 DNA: TGTGCCAGCAGCCCCAGGGTACGCAATCAGCCCCAGCATTTT. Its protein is CASSPRVRNQPQHF.

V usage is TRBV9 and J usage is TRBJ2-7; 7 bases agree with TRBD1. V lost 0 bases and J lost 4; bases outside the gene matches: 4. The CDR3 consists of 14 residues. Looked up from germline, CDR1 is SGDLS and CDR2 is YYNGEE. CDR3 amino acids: CASSVGGTDYEQYF. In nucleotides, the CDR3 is TGTGCCAGCAGCGTAGGTGGGACAGATTACGAGCAGTACTTC.

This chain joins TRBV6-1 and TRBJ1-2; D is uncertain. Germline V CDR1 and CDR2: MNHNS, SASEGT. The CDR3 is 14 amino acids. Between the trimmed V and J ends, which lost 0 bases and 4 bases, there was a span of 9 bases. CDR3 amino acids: CASSEAKTSYGYTF. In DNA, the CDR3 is TGTGCCAGCAGTGAAGCAAAAACGAGCTATGGCTACACCTTC.

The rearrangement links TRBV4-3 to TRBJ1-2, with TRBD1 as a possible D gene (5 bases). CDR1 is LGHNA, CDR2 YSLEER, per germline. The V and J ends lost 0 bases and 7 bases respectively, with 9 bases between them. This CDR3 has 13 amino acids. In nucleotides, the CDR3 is TGCGCCAGCAGCCAAGATACCGGGGGTGGCTACACCTTC. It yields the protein CASSQDTGGGYTF.

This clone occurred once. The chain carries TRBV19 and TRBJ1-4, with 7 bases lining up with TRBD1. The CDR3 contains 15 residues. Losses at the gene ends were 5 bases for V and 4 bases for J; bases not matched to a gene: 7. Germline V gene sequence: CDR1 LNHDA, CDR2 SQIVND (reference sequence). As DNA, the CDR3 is TGTGCCAGTAGTGATCGACAGGGCTTTAATGAAAAACTGTTTTTT. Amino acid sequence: CASSDRQGFNEKLFF. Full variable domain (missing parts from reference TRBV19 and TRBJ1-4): DGGITQSPKYLFRKEGQNVTLSCEQNLNHDAMYWYRQDPGQGLRLIYYSQIVNDFQKGDIAEGYSVSREKKESFPLTVTSAQKNPTAFYLCASSDRQGFNEKLFFGSGTQLSVL.

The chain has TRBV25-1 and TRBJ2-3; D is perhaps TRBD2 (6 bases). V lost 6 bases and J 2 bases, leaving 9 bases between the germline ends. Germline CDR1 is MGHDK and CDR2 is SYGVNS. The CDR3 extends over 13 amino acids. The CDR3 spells CASSRDFTDTQYF. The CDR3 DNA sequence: TGTGCCAGCAGCCGGGACTTCACAGATACGCAGTATTTT.

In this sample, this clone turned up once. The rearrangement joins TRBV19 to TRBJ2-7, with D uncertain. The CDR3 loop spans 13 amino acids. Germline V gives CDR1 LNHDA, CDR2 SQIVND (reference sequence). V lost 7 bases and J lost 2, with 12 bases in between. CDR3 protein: CASTARHPYEQYF. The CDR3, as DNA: TGTGCCAGTACGGCCAGGCACCCCTACGAGCAGTACTTC.

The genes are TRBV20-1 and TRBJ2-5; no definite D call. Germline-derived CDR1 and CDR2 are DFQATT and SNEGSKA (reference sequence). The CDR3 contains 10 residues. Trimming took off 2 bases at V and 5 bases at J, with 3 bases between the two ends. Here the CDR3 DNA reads TGCAGTGCTAGATCGGAGACCCAGTACTTC. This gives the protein CSARSETQYF.